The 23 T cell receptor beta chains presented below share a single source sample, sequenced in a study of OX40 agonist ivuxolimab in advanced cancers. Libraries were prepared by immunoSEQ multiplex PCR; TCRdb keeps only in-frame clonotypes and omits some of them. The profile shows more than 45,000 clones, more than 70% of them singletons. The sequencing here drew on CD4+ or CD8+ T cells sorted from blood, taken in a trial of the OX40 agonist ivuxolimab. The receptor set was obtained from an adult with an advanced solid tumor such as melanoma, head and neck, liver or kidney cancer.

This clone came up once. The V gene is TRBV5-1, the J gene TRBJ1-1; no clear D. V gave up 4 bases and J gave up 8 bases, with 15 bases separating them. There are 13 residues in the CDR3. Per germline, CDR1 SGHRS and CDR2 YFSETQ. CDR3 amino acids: CASSIGRAAEAFF. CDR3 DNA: TGCGCCAGCAGCATAGGTAGGGCGGCCGAAGCTTTCTTT.

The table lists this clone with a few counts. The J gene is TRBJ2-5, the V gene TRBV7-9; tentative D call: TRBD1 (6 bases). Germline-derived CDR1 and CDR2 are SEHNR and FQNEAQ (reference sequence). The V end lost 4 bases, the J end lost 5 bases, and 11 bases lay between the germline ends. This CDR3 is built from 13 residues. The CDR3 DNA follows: TGTGCCAGCAGCTGGGGTCAGGGGGAGACCCAGTACTTC. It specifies CASSWGQGETQYF. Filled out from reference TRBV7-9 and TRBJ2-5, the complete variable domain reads DTGVSQNPRHKITKRGQNVTFRCDPISEHNRLYWYRQTLGQGPEFLTYFQNEAQLEKSRLLSDRFSAERPKGSFSTLEIQRTEQGDSAMYLCASSWGQGETQYFGPGTRLLVL.

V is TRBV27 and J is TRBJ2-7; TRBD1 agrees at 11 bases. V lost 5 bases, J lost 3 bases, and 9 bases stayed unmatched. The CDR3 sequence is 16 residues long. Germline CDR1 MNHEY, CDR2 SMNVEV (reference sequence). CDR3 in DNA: TGTGCCAGCAGTGGGACTCCGGGACAGGGGGGCTACGAGCAGTACTTC. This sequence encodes CASSGTPGQGGYEQYF.

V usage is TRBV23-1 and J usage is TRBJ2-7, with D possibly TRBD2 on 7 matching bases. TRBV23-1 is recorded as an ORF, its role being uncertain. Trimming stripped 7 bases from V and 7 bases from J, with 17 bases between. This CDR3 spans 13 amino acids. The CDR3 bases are TGCGCCAGCATCATCAAGGGGGGGCGAGAGCAGTACTTC. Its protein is CASIIKGGREQYF.

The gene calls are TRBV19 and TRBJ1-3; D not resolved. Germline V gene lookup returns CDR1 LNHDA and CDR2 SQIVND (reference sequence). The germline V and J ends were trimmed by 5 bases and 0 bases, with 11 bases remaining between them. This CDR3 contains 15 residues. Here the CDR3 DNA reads TGTGCCAGTAGTGAAGGCGCGAGCTCTGGAAACACCATATATTTT. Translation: CASSEGASSGNTIYF.

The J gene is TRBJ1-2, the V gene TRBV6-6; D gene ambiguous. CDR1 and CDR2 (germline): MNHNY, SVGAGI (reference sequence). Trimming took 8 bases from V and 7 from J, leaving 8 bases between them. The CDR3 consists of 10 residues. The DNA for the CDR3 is TGTGCCAGCCACTCAGTTGGCTACACCTTC. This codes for CASHSVGYTF.

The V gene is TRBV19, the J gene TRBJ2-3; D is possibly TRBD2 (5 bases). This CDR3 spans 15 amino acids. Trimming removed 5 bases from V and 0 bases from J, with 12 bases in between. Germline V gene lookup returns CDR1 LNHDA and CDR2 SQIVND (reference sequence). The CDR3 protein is CASSSGSASTDTQYF. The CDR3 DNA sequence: TGTGCCAGTAGTTCGGGGTCGGCTAGCACAGATACGCAGTATTTT.

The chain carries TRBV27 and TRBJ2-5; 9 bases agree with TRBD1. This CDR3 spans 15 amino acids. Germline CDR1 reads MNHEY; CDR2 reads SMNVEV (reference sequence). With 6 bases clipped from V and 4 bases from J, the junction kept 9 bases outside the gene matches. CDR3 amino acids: CASSHGQGMGETQYF. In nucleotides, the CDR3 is TGTGCCAGCAGCCACGGACAGGGGATGGGAGAGACCCAGTACTTC.

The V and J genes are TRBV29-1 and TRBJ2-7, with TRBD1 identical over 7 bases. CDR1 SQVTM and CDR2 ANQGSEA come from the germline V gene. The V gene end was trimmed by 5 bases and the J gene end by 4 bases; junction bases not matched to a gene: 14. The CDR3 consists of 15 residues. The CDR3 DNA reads TGCAGCGTTTTGGGACAGAGCTTGAGAGGATACGAGCAGTACTTC. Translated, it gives CSVLGQSLRGYEQYF.

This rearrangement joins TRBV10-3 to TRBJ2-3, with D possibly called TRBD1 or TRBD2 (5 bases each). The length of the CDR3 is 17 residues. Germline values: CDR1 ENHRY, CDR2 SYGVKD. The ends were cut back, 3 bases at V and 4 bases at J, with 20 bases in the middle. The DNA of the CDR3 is TGTGCCATCAGTGATTCCCTCGGCCGTGGGGACGCAGATACGCAGTATTTT. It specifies CAISDSLGRGDADTQYF.

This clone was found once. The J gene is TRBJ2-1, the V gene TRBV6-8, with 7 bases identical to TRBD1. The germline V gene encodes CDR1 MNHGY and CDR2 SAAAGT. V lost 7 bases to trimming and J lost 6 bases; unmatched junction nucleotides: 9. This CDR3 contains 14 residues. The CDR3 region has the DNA TGTGCCAGCACAGAGACAGGGTCCGGCAATGAGCAGTTCTTC. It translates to CASTETGSGNEQFF.

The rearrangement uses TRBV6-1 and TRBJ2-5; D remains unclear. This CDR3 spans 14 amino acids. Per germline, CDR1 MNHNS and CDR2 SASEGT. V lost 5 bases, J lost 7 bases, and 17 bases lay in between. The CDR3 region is CASSSSRSGSTQYF. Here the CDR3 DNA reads TGTGCCAGCAGTAGCAGTAGGTCGGGCTCGACCCAGTACTTC.

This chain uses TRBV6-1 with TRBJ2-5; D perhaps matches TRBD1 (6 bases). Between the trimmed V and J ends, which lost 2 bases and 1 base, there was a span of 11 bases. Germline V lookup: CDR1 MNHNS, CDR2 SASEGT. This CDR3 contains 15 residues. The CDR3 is CASSEPGAGQETQYF. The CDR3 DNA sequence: TGTGCCAGCAGTGAACCAGGGGCAGGCCAAGAGACCCAGTACTTC.

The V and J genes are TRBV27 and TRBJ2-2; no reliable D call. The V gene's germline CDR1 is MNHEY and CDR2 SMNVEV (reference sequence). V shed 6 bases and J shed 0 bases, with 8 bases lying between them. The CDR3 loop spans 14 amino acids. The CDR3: CASRVQSNTGELFF. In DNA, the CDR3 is TGTGCCAGCAGGGTCCAATCGAACACCGGGGAGCTGTTTTTT.

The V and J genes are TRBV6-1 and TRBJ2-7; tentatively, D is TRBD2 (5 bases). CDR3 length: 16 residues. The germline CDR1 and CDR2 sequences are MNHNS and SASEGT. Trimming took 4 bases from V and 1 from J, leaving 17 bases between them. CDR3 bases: TGTGCCAGCAGTGCGAGGGCCCACATGGGGTCCTACGAGCAGTACTTC. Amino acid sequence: CASSARAHMGSYEQYF.

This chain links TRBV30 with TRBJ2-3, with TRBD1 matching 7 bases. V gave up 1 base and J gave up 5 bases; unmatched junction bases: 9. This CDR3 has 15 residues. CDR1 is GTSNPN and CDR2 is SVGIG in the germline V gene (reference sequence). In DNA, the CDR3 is TGTGCCTGGAGTGCCGGGGAAGGGGGCAAAGATACGCAGTATTTT. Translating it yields CAWSAGEGGKDTQYF.

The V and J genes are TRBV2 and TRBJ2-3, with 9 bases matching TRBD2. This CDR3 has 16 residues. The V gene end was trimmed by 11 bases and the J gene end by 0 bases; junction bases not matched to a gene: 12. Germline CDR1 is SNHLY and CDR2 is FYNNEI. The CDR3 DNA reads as TGTGCCGTCGGTAGCGGGAGCCACGTAAGCACAGATACGCAGTATTTT. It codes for CAVGSGSHVSTDTQYF.

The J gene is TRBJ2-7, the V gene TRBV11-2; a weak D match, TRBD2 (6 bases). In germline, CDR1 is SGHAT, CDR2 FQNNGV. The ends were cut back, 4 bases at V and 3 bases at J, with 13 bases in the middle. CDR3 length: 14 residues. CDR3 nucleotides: TGTGCCAGCAGCTCCCGGGACTTGATCTACGAGCAGTACTTC. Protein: CASSSRDLIYEQYF. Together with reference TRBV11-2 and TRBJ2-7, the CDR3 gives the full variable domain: EAGVAQSPRYKIIEKRQSVAFWCNPISGHATLYWYQQILGQGPKLLIQFQNNGVVDDSQLPKDRFSAERLKGVDSTLKIQPAKLEDSAVYLCASSSRDLIYEQYFGPGTRLTVT.

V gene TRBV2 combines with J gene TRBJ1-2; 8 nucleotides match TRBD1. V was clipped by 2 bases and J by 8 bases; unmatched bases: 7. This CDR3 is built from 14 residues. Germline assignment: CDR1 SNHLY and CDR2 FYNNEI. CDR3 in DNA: TGTGCCAGCAGTGAAATGGGACAGGTTGGCGGCTACACCTTC. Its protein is CASSEMGQVGGYTF. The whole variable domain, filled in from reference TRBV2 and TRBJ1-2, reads EPEVTQTPSHQVTQMGQEVILRCVPISNHLYFYWYRQILGQKVEFLVSFYNNEISEKSEIFDDQFSVERPDGSNFTLKIRSTKLEDSAMYFCASSEMGQVGGYTFGSGTRLTVV.

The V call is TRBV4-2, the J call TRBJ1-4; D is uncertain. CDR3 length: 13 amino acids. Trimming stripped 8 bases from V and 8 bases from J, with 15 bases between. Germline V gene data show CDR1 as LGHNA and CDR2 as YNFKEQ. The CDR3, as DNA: TGTGCCAGCCGGACGGGTGTAGAGGAAAAACTGTTTTTT. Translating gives CASRTGVEEKLFF.

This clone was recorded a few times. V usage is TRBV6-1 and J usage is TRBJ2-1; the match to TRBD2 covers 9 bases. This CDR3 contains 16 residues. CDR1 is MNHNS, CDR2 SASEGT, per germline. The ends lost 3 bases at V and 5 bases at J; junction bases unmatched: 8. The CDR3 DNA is TGTGCCAGCAGTGATTGGCGGGAGGGTAAGGACAATGAGCAGTTCTTC. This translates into CASSDWREGKDNEQFF.

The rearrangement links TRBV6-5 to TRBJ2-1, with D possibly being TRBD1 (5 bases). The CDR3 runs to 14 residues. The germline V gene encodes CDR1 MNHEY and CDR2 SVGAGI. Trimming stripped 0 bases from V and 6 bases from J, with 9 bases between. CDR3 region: CASSYSAGPNEQFF. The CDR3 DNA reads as TGTGCCAGCAGTTACTCGGCAGGGCCCAATGAGCAGTTCTTC.

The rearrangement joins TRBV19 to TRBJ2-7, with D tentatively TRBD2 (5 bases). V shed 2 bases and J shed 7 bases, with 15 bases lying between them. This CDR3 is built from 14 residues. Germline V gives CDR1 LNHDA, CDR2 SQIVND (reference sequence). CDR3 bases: TGTGCCAGTAGTATACAGCAGCGCGGGTCGGAGCAGTACTTC. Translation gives CASSIQQRGSEQYF.